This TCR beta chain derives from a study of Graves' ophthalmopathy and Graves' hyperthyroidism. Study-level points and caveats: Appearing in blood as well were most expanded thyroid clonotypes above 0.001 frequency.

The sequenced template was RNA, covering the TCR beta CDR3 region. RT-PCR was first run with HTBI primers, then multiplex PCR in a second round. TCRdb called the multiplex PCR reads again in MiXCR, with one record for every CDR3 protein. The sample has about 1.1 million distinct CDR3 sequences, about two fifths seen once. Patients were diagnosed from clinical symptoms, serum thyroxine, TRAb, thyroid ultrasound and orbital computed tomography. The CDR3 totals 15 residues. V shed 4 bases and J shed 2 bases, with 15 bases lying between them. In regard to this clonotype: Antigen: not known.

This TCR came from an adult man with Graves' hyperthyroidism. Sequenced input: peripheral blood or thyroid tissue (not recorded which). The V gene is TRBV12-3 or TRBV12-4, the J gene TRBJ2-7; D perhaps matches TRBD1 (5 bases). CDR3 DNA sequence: TGTGCCAGCAGTTACTCGACCAGGGAAACCTACGAGCAGTACTTC. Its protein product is CASSYSTRETYEQYF.